This passage covers 9 T cell receptor beta chains from one sample sequenced in a study of blood T cell repertoires in COVID-19 (TCRdb year 2020). The library was prepared using the immunoSEQ multiplex PCR assay. Here the immuneACCESS table is served through TCRdb, limited to in-frame sequences with V and J called. Missing clones are a known gap in these copies; in checked studies unresolved V genes cover under half, and the rest lacks a known reason. Recorded for this sample are 95,000 or so clones; more than 80% of them occurred a single time. Clones ranked in the top ten supply approximately 24% of the sample. The sample comprised peripheral blood. All receptors derive from a human donor in a cohort sampled during active COVID-19.

The V gene is TRBV11-3, the J gene TRBJ2-3; D is unresolved. The CDR3 has 15 amino acids. The germline V gene has CDR1 SGHNT and CDR2 YENEEA. V lost 2 bases, J lost 2 bases, and 11 bases lay in between. In DNA, the CDR3 is TGTGCCAGCAGCTTAAATTCACAGAACACAGATACGCAGTATTTT. Translating gives CASSLNSQNTDTQYF.

The chain combines TRBV5-1 with TRBJ2-2; 9 nucleotides agree with TRBD1. With 5 bases clipped from V and 3 bases from J, the junction kept 14 bases outside the gene matches. The germline CDR1 and CDR2 sequences are SGHRS and YFSETQ. The CDR3 loop spans 18 amino acids. CDR3 amino acids: CASSSTLAGTGYTGELFF. DNA of the CDR3: TGCGCCAGCAGTTCCACCCTCGCCGGGACAGGGTACACCGGGGAGCTGTTTTTT.

This chain joins TRBV7-8 and TRBJ1-5; 9 nucleotides line up with TRBD1. After removal of 5 bases from V and 1 base from J, the junction contained 6 bases not matched to a gene. The CDR3 length is 16 residues. The germline gives CDR1 SGHVS, CDR2 FQNEAQ. CDR3 sequence reads: CASSAVDRGSNQPQHF. CDR3 sequence (DNA): TGTGCCAGCAGCGCCGTGGACAGGGGAAGCAATCAGCCCCAGCATTTT.

V usage is TRBV19 and J usage is TRBJ2-7; 8 bases are a match to TRBD1. This CDR3 is built from 14 residues. J was trimmed by 6 bases and V by 5 bases; bases with no gene match: 9. CDR1 LNHDA and CDR2 SQIVND come from the germline V gene (reference sequence). The CDR3 DNA sequence: TGTGCCAGTAGTTCCCTTGGACAGGGTCGCGAGCAGTACTTC. Translated, it gives CASSSLGQGREQYF.

CDR3 in amino acids: CASSGRPGVGYNEQFF. The DNA of the CDR3 is TGTGCCAGCAGTGGACGACCAGGGGTTGGATACAATGAGCAGTTCTTC. The chain joins TRBV25-1 to TRBJ2-1; perhaps TRBD1 as D (6 bases). Germline loops: CDR1 MGHDK, CDR2 SYGVNS. The CDR3 is made up of 16 amino acids. Trimming shortened V by 4 bases and J by 4 bases, and 17 bases separated the two germline ends.

This clone was detected once. CDR3 amino acids: CAISTGNTEAFF. The DNA for the CDR3 is TGTGCCATCAGCACAGGGAACACTGAAGCTTTCTTT. V is TRBV10-3 and J is TRBJ1-1, with D possibly matching TRBD1 (5 bases). The CDR3 extends over 12 amino acids. V lost 6 bases, J lost 1 base, and 6 bases lay in between. Germline CDR1 and CDR2: ENHRY and SYGVKD.

This clone was observed once. The DNA of the CDR3 is TGTGCCAGCAGTGCGCTAGCGGGAGTGACAGATACGCAGTATTTT. Translation gives CASSALAGVTDTQYF. This sequence joins TRBV6-4 and TRBJ2-3, with 10 bases aligning to TRBD2. The germline V gene encodes CDR1 MRHNA and CDR2 SNTAGT. With V trimmed by 4 bases and J by 3 bases, 4 bases remained unmatched. The CDR3 consists of 15 residues.

The chain combines TRBV11-2 with TRBJ2-2; 8 bases agree with TRBD1. Germline trimming cut 1 base from V and 4 bases from J; bases unmatched to any gene: 5. CDR1 and CDR2 (germline): SGHAT, FQNNGV. The CDR3 extends over 16 amino acids. CDR3 residues: CASSLGGTGLTGELFF. The CDR3 coding sequence is TGTGCCAGCAGCTTAGGGGGGACAGGCCTCACCGGGGAGCTGTTTTTT.

The V call is TRBV19, the J call TRBJ1-1, with 7 bases aligning to TRBD1. With 6 bases clipped from V and 2 bases from J, the junction kept 3 bases outside the gene matches. The CDR3 consists of 13 residues. Germline CDR1 LNHDA, CDR2 SQIVND (reference sequence). The CDR3 here is CASRGQTNTEAFF. The CDR3 region has the DNA TGTGCCAGTAGGGGACAGACTAACACTGAAGCTTTCTTT.